This T cell receptor (beta chain) derives from a study of shared clonotypes between healthy human individuals. Profiling relied on immunoSEQ multiplex PCR, and the TCRdb table lists in-frame clones only, not all of them. This sample has fewer than 1.8 million clones, with 97% to 99% found just once. Germline assignment: CDR1 SGHTS and CDR2 YDEGEE. The CDR3 is 14 residues long. V gave up 6 bases and J gave up 0 bases; unmatched junction bases: 5. This TCR derives from a young man in good health. Sequences were obtained from naive CD4+ T cells sorted from blood. As for subset: CD45RA+ positively selected. V is TRBV5-8 and J is TRBJ2-5; 7 bases map to TRBD2. This CDR3 is CASTPGGNQETQYF. CDR3 in DNA: TGTGCCAGCACTCCGGGGGGAAACCAAGAGACCCAGTACTTC.